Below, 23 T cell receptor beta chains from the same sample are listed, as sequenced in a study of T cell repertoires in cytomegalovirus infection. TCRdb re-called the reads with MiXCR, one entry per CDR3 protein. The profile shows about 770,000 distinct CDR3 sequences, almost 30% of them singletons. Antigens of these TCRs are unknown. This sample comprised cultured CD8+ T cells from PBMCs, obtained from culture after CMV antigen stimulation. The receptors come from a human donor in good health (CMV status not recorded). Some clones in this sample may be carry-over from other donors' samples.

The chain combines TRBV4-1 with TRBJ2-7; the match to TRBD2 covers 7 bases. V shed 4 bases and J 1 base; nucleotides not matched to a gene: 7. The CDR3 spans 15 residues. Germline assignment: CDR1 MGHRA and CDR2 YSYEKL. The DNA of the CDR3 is TGCGCCAGCAGCCCTGGGAATAGCGGGTCCTACGAGCAGTACTTC. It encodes CASSPGNSGSYEQYF.

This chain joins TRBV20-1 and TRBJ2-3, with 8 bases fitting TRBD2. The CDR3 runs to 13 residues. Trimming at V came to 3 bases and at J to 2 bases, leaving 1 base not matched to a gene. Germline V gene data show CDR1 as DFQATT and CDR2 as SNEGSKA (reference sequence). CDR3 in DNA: TGCAGTGCTAGCGGGGGGGCCACAGATACGCAGTATTTT. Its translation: CSASGGATDTQYF.

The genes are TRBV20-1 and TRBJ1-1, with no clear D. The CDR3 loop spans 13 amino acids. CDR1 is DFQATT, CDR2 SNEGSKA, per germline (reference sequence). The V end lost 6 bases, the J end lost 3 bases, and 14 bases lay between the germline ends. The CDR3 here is CSATEEGDTEAFF. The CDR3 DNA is TGCAGTGCCACGGAGGAAGGTGACACTGAAGCTTTCTTT.

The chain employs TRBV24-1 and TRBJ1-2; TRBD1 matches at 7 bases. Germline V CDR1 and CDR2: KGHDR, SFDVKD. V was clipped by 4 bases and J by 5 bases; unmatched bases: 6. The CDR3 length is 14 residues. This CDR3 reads CATSDSGTAYGYTF. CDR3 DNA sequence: TGTGCCACCAGTGACTCCGGGACAGCTTATGGCTACACCTTC.

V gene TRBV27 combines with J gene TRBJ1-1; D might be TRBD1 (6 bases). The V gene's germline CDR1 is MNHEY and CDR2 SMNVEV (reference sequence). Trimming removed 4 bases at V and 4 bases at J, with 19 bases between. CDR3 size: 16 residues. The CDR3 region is CASSSENPGQLTEAFF. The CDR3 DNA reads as TGTGCCAGCAGTTCCGAAAACCCGGGACAACTCACTGAAGCTTTCTTT.

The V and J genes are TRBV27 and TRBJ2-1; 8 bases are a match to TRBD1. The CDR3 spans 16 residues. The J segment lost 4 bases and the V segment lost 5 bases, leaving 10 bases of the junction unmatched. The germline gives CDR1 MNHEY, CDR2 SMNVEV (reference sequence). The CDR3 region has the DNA TGTGCCAGCAGTCATCCTCCGGGACAGGCGTACAATGAGCAGTTCTTC. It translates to CASSHPPGQAYNEQFF.

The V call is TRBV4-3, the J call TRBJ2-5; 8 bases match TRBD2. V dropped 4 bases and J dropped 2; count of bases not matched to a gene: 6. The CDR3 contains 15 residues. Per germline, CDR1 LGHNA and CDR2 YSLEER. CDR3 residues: CASSPGGGQQETQYF. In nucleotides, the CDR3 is TGCGCCAGCAGCCCCGGGGGGGGTCAACAAGAGACCCAGTACTTC.

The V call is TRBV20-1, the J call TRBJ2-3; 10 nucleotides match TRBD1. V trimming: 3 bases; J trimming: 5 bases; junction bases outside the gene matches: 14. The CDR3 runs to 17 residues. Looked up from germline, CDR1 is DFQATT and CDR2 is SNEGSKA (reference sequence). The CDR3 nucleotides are TGCAGTGCTAGGAGAGACAGGGGGCTTCGTCTTGGAGATACGCAGTATTTT. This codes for CSARRDRGLRLGDTQYF.

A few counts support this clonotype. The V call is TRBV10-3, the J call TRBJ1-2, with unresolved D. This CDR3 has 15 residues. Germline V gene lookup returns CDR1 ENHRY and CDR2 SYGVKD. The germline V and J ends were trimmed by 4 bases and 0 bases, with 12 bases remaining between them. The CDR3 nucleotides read TGTGCCATCAGTGGTTTAGACGTAGCTAACTATGGCTACACCTTC. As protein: CAISGLDVANYGYTF.

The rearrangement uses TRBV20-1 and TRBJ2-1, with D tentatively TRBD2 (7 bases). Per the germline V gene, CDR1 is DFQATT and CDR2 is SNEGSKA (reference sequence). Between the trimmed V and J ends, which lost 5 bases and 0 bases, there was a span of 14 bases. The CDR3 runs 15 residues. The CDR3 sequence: CSAPTRGASYNEQFF. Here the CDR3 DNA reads TGCAGTGCTCCAACTCGGGGGGCCTCCTACAATGAGCAGTTCTTC.

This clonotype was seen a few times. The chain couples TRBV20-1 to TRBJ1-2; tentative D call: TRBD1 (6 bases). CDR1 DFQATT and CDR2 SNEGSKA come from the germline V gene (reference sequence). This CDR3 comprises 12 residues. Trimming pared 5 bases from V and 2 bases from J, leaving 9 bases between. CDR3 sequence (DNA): TGCAGTGCTCCGGACAGAAACTATGGCTACACCTTC. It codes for CSAPDRNYGYTF.

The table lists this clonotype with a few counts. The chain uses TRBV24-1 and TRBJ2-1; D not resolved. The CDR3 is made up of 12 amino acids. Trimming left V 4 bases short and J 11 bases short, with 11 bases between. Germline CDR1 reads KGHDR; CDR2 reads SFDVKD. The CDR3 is CATSEPGFQQFF. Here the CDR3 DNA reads TGTGCCACCAGTGAGCCGGGTTTTCAGCAGTTCTTC.

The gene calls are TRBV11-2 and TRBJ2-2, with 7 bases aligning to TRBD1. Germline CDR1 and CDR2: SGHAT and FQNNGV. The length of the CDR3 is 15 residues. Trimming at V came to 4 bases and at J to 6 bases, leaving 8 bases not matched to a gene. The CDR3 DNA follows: TGTGCCAGCAGCTCAAAAAGGACAGGTCCCGGGGAGCTGTTTTTT. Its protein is CASSSKRTGPGELFF.

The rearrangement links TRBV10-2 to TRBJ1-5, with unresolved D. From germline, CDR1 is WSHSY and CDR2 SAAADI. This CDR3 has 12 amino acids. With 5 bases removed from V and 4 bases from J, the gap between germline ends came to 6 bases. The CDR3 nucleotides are TGCGCCAGCAGTAGATTTAATCAGCCCCAGCATTTT. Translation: CASSRFNQPQHF.

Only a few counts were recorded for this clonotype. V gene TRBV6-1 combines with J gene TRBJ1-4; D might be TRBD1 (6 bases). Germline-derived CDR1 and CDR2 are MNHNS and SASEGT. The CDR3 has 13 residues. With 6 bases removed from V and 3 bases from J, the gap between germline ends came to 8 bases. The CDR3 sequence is CASRGQPNEKLFF. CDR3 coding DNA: TGTGCCAGCAGGGGACAACCTAATGAAAAACTGTTTTTT.

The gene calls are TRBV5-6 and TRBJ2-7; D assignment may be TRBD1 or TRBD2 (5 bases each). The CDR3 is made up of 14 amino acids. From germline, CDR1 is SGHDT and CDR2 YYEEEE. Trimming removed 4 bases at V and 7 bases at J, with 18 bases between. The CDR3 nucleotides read TGTGCCAGCAGCACGGTCGAGGGGATCGGGGAGCAGTACTTC. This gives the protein CASSTVEGIGEQYF. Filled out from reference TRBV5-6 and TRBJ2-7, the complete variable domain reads DAGVTQSPTHLIKTRGQQVTLRCSPKSGHDTVSWYQQALGQGPQFIFQYYEEEERQRGNFPDRFSGHQFPNYSSELNVNALLLGDSALYLCASSTVEGIGEQYFGPGTRLTVT.

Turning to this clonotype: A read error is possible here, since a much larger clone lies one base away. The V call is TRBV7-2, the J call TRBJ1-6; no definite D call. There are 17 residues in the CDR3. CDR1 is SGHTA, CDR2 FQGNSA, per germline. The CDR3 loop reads CASSSDPAGSYNSPFHF. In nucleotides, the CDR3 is TGTGCCAGCAGCTCCGACCCGGCGGGCTCCTATAATTCACCCTTCCACTTT.

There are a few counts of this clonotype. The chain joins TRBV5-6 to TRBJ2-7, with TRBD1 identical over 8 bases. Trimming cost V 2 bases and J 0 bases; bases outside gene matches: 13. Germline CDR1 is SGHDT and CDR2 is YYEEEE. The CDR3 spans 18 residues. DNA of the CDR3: TGTGCCAGCAGCTTCTTTATCAGGACAGGGAGTCCCTCCTACGAGCAGTACGTC. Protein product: CASSFFIRTGSPSYEQYV.

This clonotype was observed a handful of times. This CDR3 is CASTLAGGLGGELFF. The CDR3 DNA follows: TGTGCCAGTACCCTTGCTGGGGGCCTCGGCGGGGAGCTGTTTTTT. V gene TRBV19 combines with J gene TRBJ2-2; possible D gene TRBD1, 6 bases. Germline V gene sequence: CDR1 LNHDA, CDR2 SQIVND (reference sequence). The CDR3 runs 15 residues. V was shortened by 7 bases and J by 7 bases, with 19 bases between the two germline ends.

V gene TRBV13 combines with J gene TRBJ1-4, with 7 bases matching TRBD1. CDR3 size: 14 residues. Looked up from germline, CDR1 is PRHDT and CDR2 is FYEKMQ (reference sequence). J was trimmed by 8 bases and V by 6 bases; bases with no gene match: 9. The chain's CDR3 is CASRPRDSLEKLFF. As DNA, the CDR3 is TGTGCCAGCAGACCGAGGGACAGCCTGGAAAAACTGTTTTTT.

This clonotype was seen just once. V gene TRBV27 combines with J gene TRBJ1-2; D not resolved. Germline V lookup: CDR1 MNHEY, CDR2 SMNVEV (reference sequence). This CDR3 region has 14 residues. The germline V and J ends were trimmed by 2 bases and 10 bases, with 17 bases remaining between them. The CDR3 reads CASSLQVAGFDYTF. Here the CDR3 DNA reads TGTGCCAGCAGTTTACAGGTCGCGGGGTTTGACTACACCTTC.

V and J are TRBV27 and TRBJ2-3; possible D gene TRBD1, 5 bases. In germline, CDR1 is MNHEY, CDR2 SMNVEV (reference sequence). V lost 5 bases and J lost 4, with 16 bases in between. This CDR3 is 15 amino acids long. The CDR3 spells CASSGQILGADTQYF. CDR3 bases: TGTGCCAGCAGTGGACAAATTCTCGGTGCAGATACGCAGTATTTT.

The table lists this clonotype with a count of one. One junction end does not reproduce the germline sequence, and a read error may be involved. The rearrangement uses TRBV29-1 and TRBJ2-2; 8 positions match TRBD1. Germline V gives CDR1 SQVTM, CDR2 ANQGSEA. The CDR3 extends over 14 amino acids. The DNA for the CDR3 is TGCAGCATCCCGCAGGGGGCGAATACCGGGGAGCTGTTTTTT. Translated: CSIPQGANTGELFF.